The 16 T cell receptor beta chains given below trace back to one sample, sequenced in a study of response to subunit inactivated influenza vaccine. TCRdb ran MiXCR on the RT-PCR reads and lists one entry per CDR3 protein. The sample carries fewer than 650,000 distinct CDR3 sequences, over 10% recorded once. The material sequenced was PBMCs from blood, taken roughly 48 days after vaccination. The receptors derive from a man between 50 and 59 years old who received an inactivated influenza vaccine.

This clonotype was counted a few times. CDR3 protein: CASSGGVSGNTIYF. In DNA form, the CDR3 reads TGTGCCAGCTCTGGAGGGGTCTCTGGAAACACCATATATTTT. V gene TRBV6-1 combines with J gene TRBJ1-3; perhaps TRBD1 as D (5 bases). The CDR3 sequence is 14 residues long. V was clipped by 8 bases and J by 0 bases, with 11 bases between them. Germline V gene sequence: CDR1 MNHNS, CDR2 SASEGT.

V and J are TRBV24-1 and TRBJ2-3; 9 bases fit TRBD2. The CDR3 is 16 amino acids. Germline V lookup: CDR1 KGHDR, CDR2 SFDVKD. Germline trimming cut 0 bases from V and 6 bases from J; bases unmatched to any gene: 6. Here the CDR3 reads CATSDLFSGGPDTQYF. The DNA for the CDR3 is TGTGCCACCAGTGATTTGTTTAGCGGGGGCCCGGATACGCAGTATTTT.

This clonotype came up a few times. The DNA of the CDR3 is TGTGCCAGCAGCCGCGGGACCGCGGTTAATGGCTACACCTTC. Its translation is CASSRGTAVNGYTF. The chain joins TRBV7-8 to TRBJ1-2; D perhaps matches TRBD1 (5 bases). The CDR3 contains 14 residues. Germline V gene lookup returns CDR1 SGHVS and CDR2 FQNEAQ. V shed 5 bases and J shed 6 bases, with 16 bases lying between them.

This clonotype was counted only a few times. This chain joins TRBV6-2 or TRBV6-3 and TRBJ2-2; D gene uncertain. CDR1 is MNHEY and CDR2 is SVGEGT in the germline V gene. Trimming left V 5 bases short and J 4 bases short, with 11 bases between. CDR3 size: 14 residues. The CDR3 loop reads CASSPGFTTGELFF. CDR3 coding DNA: TGTGCCAGCAGTCCGGGCTTTACCACCGGGGAGCTGTTTTTT.

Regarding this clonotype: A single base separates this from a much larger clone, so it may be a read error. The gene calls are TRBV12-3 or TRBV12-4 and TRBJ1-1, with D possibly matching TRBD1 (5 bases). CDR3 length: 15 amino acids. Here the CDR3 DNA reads TGTGCCAGCAGTTTAGCGCAGGGTGGGAACGCTGAAGCTTTCTTT. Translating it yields CASSLAQGGNAEAFF.

The CDR3 sequence is CAISPGLAGVSTDTQYF. CDR3 nucleotides: TGTGCCATCAGCCCGGGACTAGCGGGGGTTTCCACAGATACGCAGTATTTT. This chain uses TRBV10-3 with TRBJ2-3; 14 nucleotides align to TRBD2. The germline V gene encodes CDR1 ENHRY and CDR2 SYGVKD. This CDR3 contains 17 residues. The junction had 7 bases not matched to a gene; V was cut back by 6 bases and J by 2 bases.

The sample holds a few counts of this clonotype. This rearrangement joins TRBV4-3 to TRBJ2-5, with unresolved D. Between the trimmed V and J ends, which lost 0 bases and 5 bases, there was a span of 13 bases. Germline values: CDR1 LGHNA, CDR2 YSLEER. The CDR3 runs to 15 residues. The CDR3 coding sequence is TGCGCCAGCAGCCAAGATTTTATGGGAAGGGAGACCCAGTACTTC. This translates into CASSQDFMGRETQYF.

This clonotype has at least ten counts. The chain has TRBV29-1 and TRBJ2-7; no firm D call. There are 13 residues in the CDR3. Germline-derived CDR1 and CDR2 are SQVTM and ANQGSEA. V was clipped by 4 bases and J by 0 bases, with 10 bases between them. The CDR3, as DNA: TGCAGCGTTGCCGTTGTATCCTCCTACGAGCAGTACTTC. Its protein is CSVAVVSSYEQYF.

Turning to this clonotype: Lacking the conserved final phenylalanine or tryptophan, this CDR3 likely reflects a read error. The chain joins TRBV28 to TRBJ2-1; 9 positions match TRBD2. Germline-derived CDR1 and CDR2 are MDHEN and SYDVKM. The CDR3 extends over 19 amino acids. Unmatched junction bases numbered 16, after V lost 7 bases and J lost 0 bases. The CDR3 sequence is CASIKGETSGLSSYNEQFL. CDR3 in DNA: TGTGCCAGCATCAAAGGAGAGACTAGCGGACTTAGCTCCTACAATGAGCAGTTCCTC.

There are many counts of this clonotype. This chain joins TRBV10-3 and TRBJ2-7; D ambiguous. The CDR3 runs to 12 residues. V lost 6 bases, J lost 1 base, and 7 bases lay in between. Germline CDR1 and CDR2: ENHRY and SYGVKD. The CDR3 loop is CAIRVGSYEQYF. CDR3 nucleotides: TGTGCCATCAGGGTTGGGTCCTACGAGCAGTACTTC.

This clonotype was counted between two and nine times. CDR3 region: CASSSGLDYTDTQYF. For the CDR3, the DNA is TGTGCCAGCAGCTCGGGACTAGATTACACAGATACGCAGTATTTT. The V gene is TRBV7-9, the J gene TRBJ2-3; 8 bases align to TRBD2. Trimming removed 4 bases from V and 2 bases from J; junction bases left unmatched: 5. CDR1 and CDR2 (germline): SEHNR, FQNEAQ (reference sequence). This CDR3 has 15 residues.

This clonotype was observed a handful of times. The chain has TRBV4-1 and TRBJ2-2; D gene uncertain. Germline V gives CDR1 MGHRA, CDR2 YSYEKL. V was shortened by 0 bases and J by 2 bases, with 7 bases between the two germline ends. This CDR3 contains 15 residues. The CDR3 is CASSQDGSNTGELFF. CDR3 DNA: TGCGCCAGCAGCCAAGATGGCAGTAACACCGGGGAGCTGTTTTTT.

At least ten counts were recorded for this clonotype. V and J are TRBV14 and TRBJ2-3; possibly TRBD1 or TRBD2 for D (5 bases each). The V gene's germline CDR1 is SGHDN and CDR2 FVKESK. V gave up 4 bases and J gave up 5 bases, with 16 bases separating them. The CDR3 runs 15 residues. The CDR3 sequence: CASSRGGAVGDTQYF. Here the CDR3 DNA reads TGTGCCAGCAGCCGTGGGGGAGCGGTGGGAGATACGCAGTATTTT.

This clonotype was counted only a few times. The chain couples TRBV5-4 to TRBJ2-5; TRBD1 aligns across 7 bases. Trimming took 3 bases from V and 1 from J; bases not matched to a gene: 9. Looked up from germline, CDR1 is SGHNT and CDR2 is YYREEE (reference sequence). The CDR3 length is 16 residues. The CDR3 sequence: CASSSPTGALQETQYF. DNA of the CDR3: TGTGCCAGCAGCTCGCCAACAGGGGCGCTCCAAGAGACCCAGTACTTC.

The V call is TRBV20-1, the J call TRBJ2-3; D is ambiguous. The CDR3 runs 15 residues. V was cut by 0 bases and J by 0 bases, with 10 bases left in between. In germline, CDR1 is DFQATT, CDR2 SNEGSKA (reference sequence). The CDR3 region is CSAREGSTSTDTQYF. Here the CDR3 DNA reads TGCAGTGCTAGAGAGGGCTCGACTAGCACAGATACGCAGTATTTT.

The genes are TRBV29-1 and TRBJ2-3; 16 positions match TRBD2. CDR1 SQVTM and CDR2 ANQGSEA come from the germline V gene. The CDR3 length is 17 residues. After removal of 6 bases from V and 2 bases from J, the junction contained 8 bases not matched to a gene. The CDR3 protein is CSVLGLAGGVTTDTQYF. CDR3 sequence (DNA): TGCAGCGTACTGGGACTAGCGGGGGGGGTAACCACAGATACGCAGTATTTT.